A single sample is the source of the 17 T cell receptor beta chains below, sequenced in a study of blood T cells in healthy people across ages. A second PCR, run for roughly 6 to 11 cycles, used a sample-barcoded 5' primer plus a J-beta primer mix. MiXCR, applied by TCRdb to the 5' RACE reads, yields one record per CDR3 protein. The sample records over a million distinct CDR3 sequences, around two fifths being singletons. Sequencing was performed on blood. The receptor set was obtained from a woman between 18 and 29 years old in good health.

This chain uses TRBV29-1 with TRBJ1-1; no clear D gene. CDR3 size: 14 residues. Germline V gene sequence: CDR1 SQVTM, CDR2 ANQGSEA. V dropped 3 bases and J dropped 0 bases, with 11 bases sitting between them. Written as DNA, the CDR3 is TGCAGCGTTGATTCGACACAGATGAACACTGAAGCTTTCTTT. Its protein product is CSVDSTQMNTEAFF.

This clonotype was seen more than once but under ten times. The chain joins TRBV5-5 to TRBJ2-1; TRBD2 agrees at 13 bases. The germline V gene has CDR1 SGHKS and CDR2 YYEKEE (reference sequence). This CDR3 is built from 18 residues. With 4 bases clipped from V and 9 bases from J, the junction kept 16 bases outside the gene matches. CDR3 sequence (DNA): TGTGCCAGCAGCAAGGACACAAGACTAGCGGGAGGAGGGACTGAGCAGTTCTTC. Its translation: CASSKDTRLAGGGTEQFF.

This clonotype has just a few counts. The junction differs from germline at one of its ends, possibly a read error. This chain connects TRBV6-1 to TRBJ2-1, with D perhaps TRBD2 (5 bases). The CDR3 covers 15 residues. Germline-derived CDR1 and CDR2 are MNHNS and SASEGT. As DNA, the CDR3 is TGTGCCAGTAGTGGGGTAGGACTGATTAACAATGAGCAGTTCTTC. Translated, it gives CASSGVGLINNEQFF.

The chain combines TRBV12-3 or TRBV12-4 with TRBJ2-6, with TRBD1 matching 9 bases. V gave up 4 bases and J gave up 0 bases; unmatched junction bases: 13. CDR3 length equals 20 residues. CDR3 nucleotides: TGTGCCAGCAGTTCCGGGACAGGGCTTTCGGGAGACTCTGGGGCCAACGTCCTGACTTTC. As protein: CASSSGTGLSGDSGANVLTF.

In this sample, this clonotype turned up a few times. The V call is TRBV6-1, the J call TRBJ1-2, with 9 nucleotides matching TRBD1. This CDR3 has 17 residues. Unmatched junction bases numbered 15, after V lost 6 bases and J lost 4 bases. Germline CDR1 MNHNS, CDR2 SASEGT. The CDR3 sequence: CASSPGTGTPHTYGYTF. The CDR3 DNA reads TGTGCCAGCAGCCCCGGGACAGGGACACCCCACACCTATGGCTACACCTTC.

This chain connects TRBV3-1 to TRBJ1-2; D possibly corresponds to TRBD1 (5 bases). The CDR3 contains 14 residues. Per germline, CDR1 LGHDT and CDR2 YNNKEL (reference sequence). Trimming shortened V by 3 bases and J by 6 bases, and 14 bases separated the two germline ends. CDR3 DNA: TGTGCCAGCAGCCAGATAAACCCGGGGGATGGCTACACCTTC. This gives the protein CASSQINPGDGYTF.

This clonotype was seen a handful of times. This chain joins TRBV7-2 and TRBJ2-3, with TRBD2 identical over 7 bases. CDR3 length equals 14 residues. Germline CDR1 reads SGHTA; CDR2 reads FQGNSA. The J segment lost 4 bases and the V segment lost 10 bases, leaving 11 bases of the junction unmatched. As DNA, the CDR3 is TGTGCCATAAGGGCCAGCGGGATTCCAGATACGCAGTATTTT. Encoded protein: CAIRASGIPDTQYF.

In its sample, this clonotype was seen a few times. The chain links TRBV3-1 to TRBJ2-7; weak D call: TRBD1 (6 bases). Germline CDR1 reads LGHDT; CDR2 reads YNNKEL (reference sequence). The V gene lost 0 bases and the J gene lost 10 bases, with 28 bases spanning the gap. The CDR3 has 18 residues. The CDR3 reads CASSQDFPRGHLRAVQYF. The CDR3 DNA reads as TGTGCCAGCAGCCAAGATTTCCCCAGGGGACACCTACGAGCAGTACAGTACTTC.

The chain recombines TRBV28 with TRBJ2-7, with 8 bases aligning to TRBD1. This CDR3 has 15 amino acids. V lost 6 bases, J lost 0 bases, and 7 bases stayed unmatched. CDR1 and CDR2 from the germline V gene are MDHEN and SYDVKM. The DNA for the CDR3 is TGTGCCAGCAGCCATGGGACAGGACACTCCTACGAGCAGTACTTC. Residues: CASSHGTGHSYEQYF.

V is TRBV14 and J is TRBJ1-2, with 7 bases fitting TRBD1. There are 15 residues in the CDR3. V dropped 2 bases and J dropped 7; count of bases not matched to a gene: 10. The V gene's germline CDR1 is SGHDN and CDR2 FVKESK. In nucleotides, the CDR3 is TGTGCCAGCAGCCAATTGACAGGGCAGATTTCTGGCTACACCTTC. This sequence encodes CASSQLTGQISGYTF.

V gene TRBV12-3 or TRBV12-4 combines with J gene TRBJ2-3, with TRBD2 identical over 12 bases. V lost 6 bases to trimming and J lost 10 bases; unmatched junction nucleotides: 8. This CDR3 region has 14 residues. CDR3 nucleotides: TGTGCCAGCAGACTAGCGGGGGGAGGACAATCGCAGTATTTT. Amino acid sequence: CASRLAGGGQSQYF.

The V and J genes are TRBV9 and TRBJ2-5; 8 bases map to TRBD1. The CDR3 has 15 residues. From germline, CDR1 is SGDLS and CDR2 YYNGEE. After removal of 5 bases from V and 4 bases from J, the junction contained 10 bases not matched to a gene. CDR3 protein: CASSLQGGPPETQYF. CDR3 nucleotides: TGTGCCAGCAGTTTACAGGGGGGTCCGCCAGAGACCCAGTACTTC.

This chain connects TRBV12-5 to TRBJ2-7, with 9 positions matching TRBD1. Germline V lookup: CDR1 LGHNT, CDR2 FRNRAP. The CDR3 is made up of 15 amino acids. Trimming removed 7 bases from V and 3 bases from J; junction bases left unmatched: 10. CDR3 amino acids: CASAQGQGEVYEQYF. For the CDR3, the DNA is TGTGCTAGTGCTCAGGGACAGGGTGAGGTCTACGAGCAGTACTTC.

This clonotype has more than one count but fewer than ten. The V and J genes are TRBV30 and TRBJ2-1, with D possibly TRBD2 on 6 matching bases. V was clipped by 4 bases and J by 2 bases, with 9 bases between them. CDR3 length equals 13 residues. From germline, CDR1 is GTSNPN and CDR2 SVGIG (reference sequence). The CDR3 is CAWTEGTYNEQFF. The CDR3 DNA sequence: TGTGCCTGGACGGAGGGGACCTACAATGAGCAGTTCTTC. Full variable domain (missing parts from reference TRBV30 and TRBJ2-1): SQTIHQWPATLVQPVGSPLSLECTVEGTSNPNLYWYRQAAGRGLQLLFYSVGIGQISSEVPQNLSASRPQDRQFILSSKKLLLSDSGFYLCAWTEGTYNEQFFGPGTRLTVL.

J is TRBJ2-1 and V is TRBV28, with TRBD1 as a possible D gene (5 bases). The germline gives CDR1 MDHEN, CDR2 SYDVKM. This CDR3 comprises 16 residues. Between the trimmed V and J ends, which lost 6 bases and 3 bases, there was a span of 18 bases. CDR3 region: CASRTNLGADYNEQFF. The CDR3 nucleotides are TGTGCCAGCAGAACCAATCTAGGGGCCGACTACAATGAGCAGTTCTTC.

This clonotype was seen more than once but under ten times. V and J are TRBV21-1 and TRBJ2-1; the table's D gene call, TRBD1, was not cross checked with the DNA. TRBV21-1 represents a pseudogene. This CDR3 has 16 residues. In DNA, the CDR3 is TGTGCCAGACCGGGAGCCCCGTCCTACAACCACAATGAGCAGTTCTTC. Translating it yields CARPGAPSYNHNEQFF.

The chain combines TRBV2 with TRBJ2-1; D is unclear. CDR3 length: 13 amino acids. Looked up from germline, CDR1 is SNHLY and CDR2 is FYNNEI. The V gene lost 7 bases and the J gene lost 0 bases, with 7 bases spanning the gap. The CDR3 sequence is CASNRNSYNEQFF. The CDR3 DNA reads TGTGCCAGCAACCGGAACTCCTACAATGAGCAGTTCTTC.